A selection of T cell receptor beta chains follows, all from one sample in a study of PD-1 blockade in classical Hodgkin lymphoma. Profiling relied on immunoSEQ multiplex PCR, and the TCRdb table lists in-frame clones only, not all of them. The table shows tens of thousands of clones, with over 75% occurring only once. The sequenced sample was peripheral blood mononuclear cells (PBMCs), obtained before the fourth cycle of nivolumab. The receptor source for this set is a human donor with classical Hodgkin lymphoma. Both conserved end residues are part of each CDR3. Fields, in order: V gene, J gene, CDR3 protein.

>TRBV6-1|TRBJ2-3
CASSVKDTQYF
>TRBV5-6|TRBJ2-7
CASTPVPGDSYEQYF
>TRBV2|TRBJ1-1
CASSDGGGATEAFF
>TRBV7-8|TRBJ2-1
CASSGRQLAGDNEQFF
>TRBV10-3|TRBJ1-1
CAVPRTWAFF
>TRBV10-2|TRBJ1-1
CASSDFELGGGTEAFF
>TRBV5-1|TRBJ1-5
CASSLEGREDQPQHF
>TRBV4-1|TRBJ2-4
CASSQDPAGALQYF
>TRBV19|TRBJ2-7
CASPGQNYEQYF
>TRBV7-9|TRBJ2-7
CASSFSSRGSEQYF
>TRBV5-1|TRBJ2-2
CASSLGHSTGELFF
>TRBV5-6|TRBJ1-1
CASSLVSDTEAFF
>TRBV2|TRBJ1-2
CASSASGRTNYGYTF
>TRBV7-2|TRBJ1-1
CASSLVQGRNTEAFF
>TRBV11-2|TRBJ2-2
CASSIPSGTGELFF
>TRBV5-4|TRBJ2-1
CASSPGGDYNEQFF
>TRBV9|TRBJ2-2
CASTKTGNTGELFF
>TRBV14|TRBJ1-3
CASSQDWPGLSGNTIYF
>TRBV12-5|TRBJ2-7
CASGLGQTYEQYF
>TRBV30|TRBJ2-1
CACPRDHAPVRHEQFF
>TRBV7-2|TRBJ1-6
CASSLVGQGTYNSPLHF
>TRBV6-6|TRBJ2-2
CASSYLQGRSELFF
>TRBV28|TRBJ2-7
CASSLYRSYEQYF
>TRBV27|TRBJ1-1
CASSRGTGGNTEAFF
>TRBV19|TRBJ2-2
CASSIASTGELFF
>TRBV11-3|TRBJ2-7
CASSLTGASAYEQYF
>TRBV10-1|TRBJ2-3
CASSPILAGEADTQYF
>TRBV10-2|TRBJ2-1
CASSEPGGGDEQFF
>TRBV7-9|TRBJ2-3
CASSQGQGITDTQYF
>TRBV5-1|TRBJ1-4
CASSLQGEIYEKLFF
>TRBV7-9|TRBJ1-2
CASSLGHWGYTF
>TRBV6-5|TRBJ2-7
CASTQGGTGFYEQYF
>TRBV9|TRBJ2-3
CASSERGSQGGTDTQYF
>TRBV5-6|TRBJ2-5
CASSSGEQETQYF
>TRBV27|TRBJ2-7
CASSPAGGGTYEQYF
>TRBV6-5|TRBJ1-2
CASSFSGYGYTF
>TRBV11-2|TRBJ1-1
CASKTLTGGLDTEAFF
>TRBV7-6|TRBJ2-1
CASSLLAGGYNEQFF
>TRBV30|TRBJ2-3
CALEAGGGTDTQYF
>TRBV19|TRBJ1-2
CASSMSGDGYTF
>TRBV7-2|TRBJ2-2
CASSRTGGDTGELFF
>TRBV29-1|TRBJ2-3
CSVARDGLTDTQYF
>TRBV7-2|TRBJ2-7
CASSLGLILYEQYF
>TRBV18|TRBJ2-2
CASSPRPGQGAVYTGELFF